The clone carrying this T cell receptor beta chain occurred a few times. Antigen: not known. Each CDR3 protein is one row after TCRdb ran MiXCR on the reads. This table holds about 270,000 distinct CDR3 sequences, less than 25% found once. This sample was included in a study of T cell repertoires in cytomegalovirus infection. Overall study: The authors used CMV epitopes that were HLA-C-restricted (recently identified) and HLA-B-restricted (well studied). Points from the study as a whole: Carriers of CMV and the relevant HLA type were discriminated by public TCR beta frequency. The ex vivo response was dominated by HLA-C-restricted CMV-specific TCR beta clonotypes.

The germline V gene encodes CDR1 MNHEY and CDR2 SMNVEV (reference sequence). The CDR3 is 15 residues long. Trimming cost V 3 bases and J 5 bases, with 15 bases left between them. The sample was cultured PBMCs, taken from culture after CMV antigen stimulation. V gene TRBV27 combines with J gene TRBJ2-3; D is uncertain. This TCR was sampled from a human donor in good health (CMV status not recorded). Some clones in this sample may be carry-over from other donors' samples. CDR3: CASSLWSPQGDTQYF. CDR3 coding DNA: TGTGCCAGCAGTTTGTGGTCACCCCAAGGAGATACGCAGTATTTT.